This TCR beta chain was found in a study of vaccination and CD4 T cells after COVID-19. Study-level background: Six male and four female convalescents took part, two of them Hispanic.

This clonotype has more than one count but fewer than ten. Its antigen is unidentified. Treatment defined: approximately nine-day PBMC culture with coronavirus spike peptide pools or control peptides (ViraFEST assay). Oncomine TCR Beta short-read sequencing was applied to DNA from cultured CD4+ T cells. Via MiXCR, TCRdb re-called the PCR reads, giving one row per CDR3 protein. Altogether 8,500 to 14,000 distinct CDR3 sequences are present, roughly two thirds being singletons, with the ten largest covering 9% to 12%. The CDR3 length is 16 residues. CDR1 is MNHNS, CDR2 SASEGT, per germline. The ends were cut back, 1 base at V and 6 bases at J, with 18 bases in the middle.

The rearrangement joins TRBV6-1 to TRBJ1-2; D is ambiguous. The sequence came from a human donor who had recovered from COVID-19. Sequenced sample: CD4+ T cells from blood, cultured in vitro. CDR3 protein: CASSEVFGVFQNGYTF. CDR3 DNA sequence: TGTGCCAGCAGTGAAGTTTTTGGGGTTTTCCAAAATGGCTACACCTTC.